Following are 27 T cell receptor beta chains from one sample sequenced in a study of blood T cells in healthy people across ages. A J-beta primer mix and a sample-barcoded 5' primer were used in a second PCR of roughly 6 to 12 cycles. TCRdb recomputed calls from the 5' RACE reads with MiXCR, one row per CDR3 protein. The sample lists approximately 850,000 distinct CDR3 sequences; about 42% were seen once. Sequenced: blood. The origin of the receptors is a man aged 60-69 years in good health.

This clonotype occurred a few times. This chain links TRBV2 with TRBJ1-1; D remains unclear. The length of the CDR3 is 13 residues. Trimming pared 4 bases from V and 3 bases from J, leaving 9 bases between. The germline gives CDR1 SNHLY, CDR2 FYNNEI. Here the CDR3 DNA reads TGTGCCAGCAGTGTTGGGGAGGACACTGAAGCTTTCTTT. It translates to CASSVGEDTEAFF.

The chain links TRBV20-1 to TRBJ2-7; 7 positions match TRBD1. The closer fit of TRBJ2-5 to the DNA end suggests the J call may be wrong. The CDR3 totals 15 residues. CDR1 and CDR2 (germline): DFQATT, SNEGSKA (reference sequence). This chain's CDR3 is CSARGRGFREETQYF. The CDR3 DNA reads TGCAGTGCTAGAGGCAGGGGGTTTAGAGAAGAGACCCAGTACTTC.

This sequence joins TRBV20-1 and TRBJ1-4; D remains ambiguous. Trimming took off 0 bases at V and 5 bases at J, with 10 bases between the two ends. The CDR3 sequence is 14 residues long. Germline CDR1 DFQATT, CDR2 SNEGSKA (reference sequence). The DNA of the CDR3 is TGCAGTGCTAGAGAGGGGAACTCCAATGAAAAACTGTTTTTT. As protein: CSAREGNSNEKLFF.

This clonotype occurred many times. V usage is TRBV11-2 and J usage is TRBJ1-4, with TRBD1 as a possible D gene (5 bases). Looked up from germline, CDR1 is SGHAT and CDR2 is FQNNGV. This CDR3 has 14 amino acids. V dropped 5 bases and J dropped 5 bases, with 12 bases sitting between them. Here the CDR3 reads CASSQGYYNEKLFF. The CDR3 nucleotides are TGTGCCAGCAGCCAGGGCTATTACAATGAAAAACTGTTTTTT.

The chain links TRBV4-3 to TRBJ2-5, with 11 bases fitting TRBD2. Germline values: CDR1 LGHNA, CDR2 YSLEER. The CDR3 runs 16 residues. V lost 1 base, J lost 11 bases, and 12 bases stayed unmatched. Here the CDR3 DNA reads TGCGCCAGCAGCCAAGTTAGCGGGGGGGTCTACAATGAGCAGTACTTC. Translation gives CASSQVSGGVYNEQYF.

This clonotype has only a few counts. The chain couples TRBV7-2 to TRBJ1-5; D is undetermined. The CDR3 length is 15 residues. Trimming cost V 1 base and J 1 base, with 8 bases left between them. Germline values: CDR1 SGHTA, CDR2 FQGNSA. CDR3 sequence reads: CASSLEQQSNQPQHF. CDR3 DNA: TGTGCCAGCAGCTTAGAGCAACAGAGCAATCAGCCCCAGCATTTT.

The V call is TRBV5-1, the J call TRBJ2-1; 7 bases are a match to TRBD1. Trimming cost V 1 base and J 12 bases; bases outside gene matches: 16. CDR1 is SGHRS, CDR2 YFSETQ, per germline. CDR3 length: 16 residues. The CDR3: CASSLRGTDRTDTQFF. The CDR3 DNA is TGCGCCAGCAGCTTGAGGGGGACAGACCGCACAGATACGCAGTTCTTC.

This chain connects TRBV29-1 to TRBJ2-1; TRBD1 or TRBD2 may be the D gene (5 bases each). V shed 4 bases and J shed 6 bases, with 16 bases lying between them. This CDR3 has 14 amino acids. Per germline, CDR1 SQVTM and CDR2 ANQGSEA. For the CDR3, the DNA is TGCAGCGTTGTAGGAGGCAGGACAAGCAATGAGCAGTTCTTC. Translation gives CSVVGGRTSNEQFF.

This clonotype appeared once. The chain is built from TRBV4-1 and TRBJ2-5; TRBD1 might be the D (5 bases). This CDR3 has 15 amino acids. V was trimmed by 4 bases and J by 1 base, leaving 13 bases between them. Germline V gene lookup returns CDR1 MGHRA and CDR2 YSYEKL. CDR3 residues: CASSRVRVLQETQYF. The CDR3 nucleotides read TGCGCCAGCAGCCGCGTCAGGGTGCTCCAAGAGACCCAGTACTTC.

The chain couples TRBV6-2 or TRBV6-3 to TRBJ2-2; 7 nucleotides agree with TRBD1. J gave up 2 bases and V 4 bases, and 4 bases lay outside the gene matches. The germline V gene encodes CDR1 MNHEY and CDR2 SVGEGT. The CDR3 runs 15 residues. The CDR3 loop is CASSWGQFNTGELFF. The CDR3 DNA follows: TGTGCCAGCAGTTGGGGACAGTTTAACACCGGGGAGCTGTTTTTT.

The V and J genes are TRBV7-2 and TRBJ1-4, with D hard to call. Germline assignment: CDR1 SGHTA and CDR2 FQGNSA. The CDR3 sequence is 12 residues long. Trimming cost V 4 bases and J 8 bases, with 8 bases left between them. CDR3 coding DNA: TGTGCCAGCAGCTGGGCGTCGGAAAAACTGTTTTTT. Amino acids: CASSWASEKLFF. The complete variable domain, with remaining parts taken from reference TRBV7-2 and TRBJ1-4, reads GAGVSQSPSNKVTEKGKDVELRCDPISGHTALYWYRQSLGQGLEFLIYFQGNSAPDKSGLPSDRFSAERTGGSVSTLTIQRTQQEDSAVYLCASSWASEKLFFGSGTQLSVL.

This chain connects TRBV9 to TRBJ2-1; tentative D call: TRBD1 (6 bases). The V end lost 3 bases, the J end lost 7 bases, and 11 bases lay between the germline ends. Germline CDR1 reads SGDLS; CDR2 reads YYNGEE. The CDR3 covers 13 residues. The CDR3 is CASSATGINEQFF. The CDR3 coding sequence is TGTGCCAGCAGCGCTACAGGGATTAATGAGCAGTTCTTC. The variable domain in full, with the rest retrieved from reference TRBV9 and TRBJ2-1, is DSGVTQTPKHLITATGQRVTLRCSPRSGDLSVYWYQQSLDQGLQFLIQYYNGEERAKGNILERFSAQQFPDLHSELNLSSLELGDSALYFCASSATGINEQFFGPGTRLTVL.

This clonotype was observed a few times. The chain joins TRBV5-1 to TRBJ2-7; a weak D match, TRBD2 (6 bases). V was clipped by 3 bases and J by 6 bases, with 19 bases between them. The CDR3 is 15 residues long. Germline CDR1 SGHRS, CDR2 YFSETQ. The chain's CDR3 is CASSSGYRDLLEQYF. DNA of the CDR3: TGCGCCAGCAGCTCAGGATATCGGGACTTGCTCGAGCAGTACTTC.

The gene calls are TRBV11-1 and TRBJ2-3, with 8 bases identical to TRBD1. CDR3 length equals 15 residues. Germline trimming cut 7 bases from V and 3 bases from J; bases unmatched to any gene: 9. The germline V gene has CDR1 SGHAT and CDR2 FQDESV (reference sequence). The CDR3 DNA reads TGTGCCAGCATCCGACAGGGGAAAAGGACAGATACGCAGTATTTT. The encoded protein is CASIRQGKRTDTQYF.

This chain joins TRBV3-1 and TRBJ2-3, with 9 positions matching TRBD2. There are 16 residues in the CDR3. Germline V gives CDR1 LGHDT, CDR2 YNNKEL (reference sequence). The V and J ends lost 4 bases and 2 bases, in that order; junction bases with no gene match: 7. DNA of the CDR3: TGTGCCAGCAGCCCTGGACTAGCGAGACACACAGATACGCAGTATTTT. Translating it yields CASSPGLARHTDTQYF.

The table lists this clonotype with a few counts. This rearrangement joins TRBV7-2 to TRBJ2-5; weak D call: TRBD1 (6 bases). Trimming removed 5 bases at V and 1 base at J, with 14 bases between. The germline gives CDR1 SGHTA, CDR2 FQGNSA. The CDR3 is 15 amino acids. The CDR3 bases are TGTGCCAGCAGCCTTTTCAGGACAGCCCAAGAGACCCAGTACTTC. Protein product: CASSLFRTAQETQYF.

On this clonotype itself: A much larger clone lies one base from this, so it may be a read error. V gene TRBV6-2 or TRBV6-3 combines with J gene TRBJ1-4; possible D gene TRBD1, 5 bases. This CDR3 is 13 amino acids long. The germline CDR1 and CDR2 sequences are MNHEY and SVGEGT. V was pared by 6 bases and J by 6 bases, with 11 bases between. CDR3 protein: CASSRQRDEKLFF. CDR3 sequence (DNA): TGTGCCAGCAGCAGACAGCGTGATGAAAAACTGTTTTTT.

The chain joins TRBV27 to TRBJ1-4; D uncertain. Deletions cut 4 bases from V and 4 bases from J, with 7 bases between. The CDR3 length is 13 residues. In germline, CDR1 is MNHEY, CDR2 SMNVEV (reference sequence). CDR3 region: CASSYGVNEKLFF. The CDR3 region has the DNA TGTGCCAGCAGTTACGGGGTTAATGAAAAACTGTTTTTT.

The chain joins TRBV27 to TRBJ2-6; TRBD1 might be the D (6 bases). The V gene's germline CDR1 is MNHEY and CDR2 SMNVEV (reference sequence). The CDR3 runs 20 residues. The V and J ends lost 1 base and 0 bases respectively, with 19 bases between them. The CDR3 DNA is TGTGCCAGCAGTTTATACTTCGAGGGGGATCCCCTCTCTGGGGCCAACGTCCTGACTTTC. This translates into CASSLYFEGDPLSGANVLTF. Looking up the rest from reference TRBV27 and TRBJ2-6 gives the full variable domain: EAQVTQNPRYLITVTGKKLTVTCSQNMNHEYMSWYRQDPGLGLRQIYYSMNVEVTDKGDVPEGYKVSRKEKRNFPLILESPSPNQTSLYFCASSLYFEGDPLSGANVLTFGAGSRLTVL.

This clonotype was seen many times. This chain connects TRBV29-1 to TRBJ1-2; D is unresolved. The V and J ends lost 1 base and 7 bases respectively, with 7 bases between them. Germline loops: CDR1 SQVTM, CDR2 ANQGSEA. The CDR3 runs to 11 residues. DNA of the CDR3: TGCAGCGTTGAAGGAGTTGGTGGCTACACCTTC. This translates into CSVEGVGGYTF.

This sequence joins TRBV6-2 or TRBV6-3 and TRBJ2-4, with a possible D match to TRBD2 (5 bases). Trimming cost V 5 bases and J 0 bases, with 14 bases left between them. The CDR3 runs to 16 residues. Germline CDR1 is MNHEY and CDR2 is SVGEGT. The CDR3 nucleotides read TGTGCCAGCAGTCCGCGGAGGTCAGTAGCCAAAAACATTCAGTACTTC. It yields the protein CASSPRRSVAKNIQYF.

This sequence joins TRBV2 and TRBJ2-2; D call uncertain. This CDR3 contains 14 residues. Germline loops: CDR1 SNHLY, CDR2 FYNNEI. V was clipped by 5 bases and J by 5 bases, with 12 bases between them. The CDR3 region has the DNA TGTGCCAGCAGTAGCATGGGATCGACCGGGGAGCTGTTTTTT. Residues: CASSSMGSTGELFF.

This chain joins TRBV6-1 and TRBJ1-5; the D gene is possibly TRBD1 (5 bases). The CDR3 is 16 amino acids. Germline V lookup: CDR1 MNHNS, CDR2 SASEGT. Trimming pared 6 bases from V and 1 base from J, leaving 16 bases between. The CDR3 DNA is TGTGCCAGCAGGTCGGCAGGGAGACGAAGCAATCAGCCCCAGCATTTT. Its translation is CASRSAGRRSNQPQHF.

The chain couples TRBV5-1 to TRBJ2-5; TRBD1 agrees at 7 bases. The CDR3 consists of 15 residues. V trimming: 2 bases; J trimming: 11 bases; junction bases outside the gene matches: 15. The V gene's germline CDR1 is SGHRS and CDR2 YFSETQ. Here the CDR3 DNA reads TGCGCCAGCAGCTTCTGGGACAGTTCCTACAATGAGCAGTACTTC. This codes for CASSFWDSSYNEQYF.

This chain uses TRBV7-2 with TRBJ2-1, with 14 bases identical to TRBD2. Germline V lookup: CDR1 SGHTA, CDR2 FQGNSA. V shed 1 base and J 4 bases; nucleotides not matched to a gene: 9. This CDR3 spans 19 amino acids. CDR3 coding DNA: TGTGCCAGCAGCTTAGGAGTGGGAGGACTAGCGGGGGGTTACAATGAGCAGTTCTTC. Protein: CASSLGVGGLAGGYNEQFF.

Comment on this clonotype: A much larger clonotype is one base distant, so this may be a read error. The chain recombines TRBV12-3 or TRBV12-4 with TRBJ2-5; D call uncertain. This CDR3 spans 14 amino acids. The CDR3 loop is CTSSSGRKGETQYF. The CDR3 bases are TGTACCAGCAGTTCCGGCAGGAAAGGGGAGACCCAGTACTTC.

This clonotype came up a few times. The chain carries TRBV12-3 or TRBV12-4 and TRBJ2-3; no reliable D call. Deletions cut 10 bases from V and 3 bases from J, with 17 bases between. The CDR3 runs 14 residues. CDR3 sequence reads: CAIPASPGTDTQYF. The CDR3 DNA sequence: TGTGCCATCCCGGCTTCTCCCGGTACAGATACGCAGTATTTT.